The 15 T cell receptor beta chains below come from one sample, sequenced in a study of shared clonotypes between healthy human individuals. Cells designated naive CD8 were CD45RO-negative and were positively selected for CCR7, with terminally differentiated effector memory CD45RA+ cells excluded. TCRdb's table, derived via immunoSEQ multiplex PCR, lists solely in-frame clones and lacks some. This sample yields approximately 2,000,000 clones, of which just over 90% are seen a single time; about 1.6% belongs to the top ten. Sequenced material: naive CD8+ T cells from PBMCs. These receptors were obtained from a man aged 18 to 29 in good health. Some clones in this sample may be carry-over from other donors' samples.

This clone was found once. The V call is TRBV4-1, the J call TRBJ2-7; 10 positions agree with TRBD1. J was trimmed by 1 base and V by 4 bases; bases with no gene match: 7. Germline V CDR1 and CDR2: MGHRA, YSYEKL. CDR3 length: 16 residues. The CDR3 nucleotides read TGCGCCAGCAGCCCATCCCCGGGACAGGGGTCCTACGAGCAGTACTTC. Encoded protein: CASSPSPGQGSYEQYF.

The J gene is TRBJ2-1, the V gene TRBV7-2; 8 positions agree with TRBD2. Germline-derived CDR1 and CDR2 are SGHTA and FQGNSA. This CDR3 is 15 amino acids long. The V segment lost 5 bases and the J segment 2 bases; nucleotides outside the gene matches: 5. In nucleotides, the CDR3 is TGTGCCAGCAGCCTCAGCGGGAGCCCCTACAATGAGCAGTTCTTC. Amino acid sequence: CASSLSGSPYNEQFF.

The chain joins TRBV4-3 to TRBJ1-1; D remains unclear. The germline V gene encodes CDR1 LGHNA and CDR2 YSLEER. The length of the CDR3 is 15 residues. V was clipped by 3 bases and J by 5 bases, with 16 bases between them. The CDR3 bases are TGCGCCAGCAGCCAGGTTTGGAACCGCGAGACTGAAGCTTTCTTT. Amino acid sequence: CASSQVWNRETEAFF.

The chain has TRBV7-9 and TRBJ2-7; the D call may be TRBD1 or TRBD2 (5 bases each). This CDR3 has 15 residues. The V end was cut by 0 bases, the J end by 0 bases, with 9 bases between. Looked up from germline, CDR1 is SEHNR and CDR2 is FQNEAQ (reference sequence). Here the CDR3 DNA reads TGTGCCAGCAGCTTAGCGAGGGACGGCTCCTACGAGCAGTACTTC. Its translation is CASSLARDGSYEQYF.

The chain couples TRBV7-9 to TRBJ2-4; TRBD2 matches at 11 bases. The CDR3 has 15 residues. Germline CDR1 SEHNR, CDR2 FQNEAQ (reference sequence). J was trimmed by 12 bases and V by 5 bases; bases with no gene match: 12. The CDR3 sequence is CASSHPTSGKFAQYF. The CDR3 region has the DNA TGTGCCAGCAGCCACCCGACTAGCGGGAAATTTGCTCAGTACTTC.

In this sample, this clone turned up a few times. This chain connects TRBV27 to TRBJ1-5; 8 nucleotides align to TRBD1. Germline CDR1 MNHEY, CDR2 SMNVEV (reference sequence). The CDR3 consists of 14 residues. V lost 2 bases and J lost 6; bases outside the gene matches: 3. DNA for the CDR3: TGTGCCAGCAGTTTACAGGGGGCAAGTCAGCCCCAGCATTTT. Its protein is CASSLQGASQPQHF.

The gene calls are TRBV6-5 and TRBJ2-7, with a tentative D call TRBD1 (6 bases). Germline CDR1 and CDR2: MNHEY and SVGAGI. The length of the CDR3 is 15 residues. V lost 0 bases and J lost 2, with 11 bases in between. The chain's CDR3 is CASSYSTGFTYEQYF. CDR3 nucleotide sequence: TGTGCCAGCAGTTACTCCACAGGGTTCACCTACGAGCAGTACTTC.

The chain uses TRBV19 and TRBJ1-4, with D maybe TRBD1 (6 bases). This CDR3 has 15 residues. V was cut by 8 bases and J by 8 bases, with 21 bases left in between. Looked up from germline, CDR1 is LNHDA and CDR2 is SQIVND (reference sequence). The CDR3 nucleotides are TGTGCCAGTGGAAACCGGGACGGGGGGCAAGAAAAACTGTTTTTT. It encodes CASGNRDGGQEKLFF.

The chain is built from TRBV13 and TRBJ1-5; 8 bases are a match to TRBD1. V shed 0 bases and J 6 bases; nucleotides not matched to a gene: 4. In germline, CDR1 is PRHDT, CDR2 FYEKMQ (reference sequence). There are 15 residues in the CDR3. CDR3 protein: CASSLGTGTGQPQHF. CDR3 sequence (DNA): TGTGCCAGCAGCTTAGGCACAGGGACAGGTCAGCCCCAGCATTTT.

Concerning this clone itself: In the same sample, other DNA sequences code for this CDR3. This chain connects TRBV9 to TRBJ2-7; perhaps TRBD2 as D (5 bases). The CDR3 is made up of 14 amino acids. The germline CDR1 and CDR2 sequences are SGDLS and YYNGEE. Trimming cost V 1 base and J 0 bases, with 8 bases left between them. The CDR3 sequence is CASSVLGSSYEQYF. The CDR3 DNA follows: TGTGCCAGCAGCGTACTGGGGAGCTCCTACGAGCAGTACTTC.

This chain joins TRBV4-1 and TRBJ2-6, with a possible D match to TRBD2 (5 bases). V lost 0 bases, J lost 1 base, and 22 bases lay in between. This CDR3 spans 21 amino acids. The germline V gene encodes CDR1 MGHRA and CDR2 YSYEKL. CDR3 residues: CASSQEGPGMNLLSGANVLTF. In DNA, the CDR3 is TGCGCCAGCAGCCAAGAGGGCCCGGGGATGAATCTGTTGTCTGGGGCCAACGTCCTGACTTTC.

The CDR3 nucleotides are TGTGCCTGGGGCCCCGGGTCGACTGAAGCTTTCTTT. This gives the protein CAWGPGSTEAFF. This chain joins TRBV30 and TRBJ1-1; D call uncertain. Germline V gene data show CDR1 as GTSNPN and CDR2 as SVGIG (reference sequence). This CDR3 has 12 amino acids. Trimming pared 5 bases from V and 5 bases from J, leaving 12 bases between.

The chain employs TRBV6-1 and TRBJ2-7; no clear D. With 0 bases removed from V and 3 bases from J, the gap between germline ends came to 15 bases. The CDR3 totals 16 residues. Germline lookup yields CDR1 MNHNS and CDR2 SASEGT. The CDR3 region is CASSEAAARFVYEQYF. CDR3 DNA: TGTGCCAGCAGTGAAGCGGCGGCGCGGTTTGTCTACGAGCAGTACTTC.

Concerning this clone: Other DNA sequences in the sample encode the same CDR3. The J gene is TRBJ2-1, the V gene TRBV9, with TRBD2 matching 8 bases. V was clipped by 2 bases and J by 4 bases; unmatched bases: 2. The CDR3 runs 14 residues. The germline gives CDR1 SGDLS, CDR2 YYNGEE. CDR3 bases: TGTGCCAGCAGCGTTTCTAGCGGGTACAATGAGCAGTTCTTC. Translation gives CASSVSSGYNEQFF.

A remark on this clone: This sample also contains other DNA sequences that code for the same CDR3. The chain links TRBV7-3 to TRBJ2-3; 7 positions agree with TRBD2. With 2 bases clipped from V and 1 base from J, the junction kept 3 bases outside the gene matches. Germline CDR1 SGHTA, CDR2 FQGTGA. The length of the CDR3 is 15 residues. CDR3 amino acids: CASSLAGAGTDTQYF. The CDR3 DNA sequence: TGTGCCAGCAGCTTAGCGGGAGCTGGCACAGATACGCAGTATTTT.